This TCR beta chain was observed in a study of T cells after yellow fever vaccination. Study-wide findings and caveats: Post-booster repertoires again held most primary-vaccination clones (96% CD4, roughly 88% CD8). Though weaker, the secondary response peaked faster, on day 5 versus 15.

Making TCR cDNA involved 5'RACE template switching, which added UMIs and a universal primer site. TCRdb processed the 5' RACE reads anew with MiXCR; each CDR3 protein has one entry. The sample comprises some 350,000 distinct CDR3 sequences, around 4.1% of which are singletons, and more than 20% rests with the top ten. V was shortened by 1 base and J by 9 bases, with 13 bases between the two germline ends. The germline gives CDR1 MGHDK, CDR2 SYGVNS. CDR3 size: 14 residues. Details on this clonotype: The antigen is unknown.

The sequence was collected from a man aged 18 to 30 who received the YFV17D yellow fever vaccine. The material sequenced was PBMCs, taken 5 days after the yellow fever booster vaccination. The V and J genes are TRBV25-1 and TRBJ1-5, with D tentatively TRBD1 (5 bases). CDR3 amino acids: CASSESAGTRPQHF. CDR3 DNA sequence: TGTGCCAGCAGTGAATCGGCGGGGACGCGGCCCCAGCATTTT. Combining the CDR3 with reference TRBV25-1 and TRBJ1-5 gives the whole variable domain EADIYQTPRYLVIGTGKKITLECSQTMGHDKMYWYQQDPGMELHLIHYSYGVNSTEKGDLSSESTVSRIRTEHFPLTLESARPSHTSQYLCASSESAGTRPQHFGDGTRLSIL.